The 17 T cell receptor beta chains reported below all come from one sample, sequenced in a study of blood T cell repertoires in COVID-19. The table came from immunoSEQ multiplex PCR; TCRdb's copy has only in-frame clones and leaves some out. The sample has around 150,000 clones; around 89% are singletons. What was sequenced was peripheral blood. Receptors originate from a man between 60 and 75 years old with acute or convalescent COVID-19.

The chain recombines TRBV6-5 with TRBJ2-1, with TRBD1 matching 9 bases. This CDR3 region has 14 residues. Germline loops: CDR1 MNHEY, CDR2 SVGAGI. The junction had 6 bases not matched to a gene; V was cut back by 6 bases and J by 6 bases. CDR3 in DNA: TGTGCCAGCAGGGGGGGACAGGGAATCAATGAGCAGTTCTTC. Translating it yields CASRGGQGINEQFF.

The rearrangement uses TRBV5-4 and TRBJ2-1; possible D gene TRBD1, 6 bases. Between the trimmed V and J ends, which lost 4 bases and 8 bases, there was a span of 13 bases. Per the germline V gene, CDR1 is SGHNT and CDR2 is YYREEE (reference sequence). This CDR3 has 13 residues. CDR3 region: CASSDPQGDEQFF. CDR3 in DNA: TGTGCCAGCAGCGATCCACAGGGCGATGAGCAGTTCTTC.

This clone was detected a few times. The rearrangement uses TRBV7-9 and TRBJ1-1; weak D call: TRBD1 (5 bases). There are 14 residues in the CDR3. V lost 6 bases to trimming and J lost 1 base, with 12 bases between them. Germline V lookup: CDR1 SEHNR, CDR2 FQNEAQ (reference sequence). This chain's CDR3 is CASRSLGENTEAFF. DNA of the CDR3: TGTGCCAGCAGATCCCTAGGGGAGAACACTGAAGCTTTCTTT.

The chain recombines TRBV6-6 with TRBJ2-3, with a possible D match to TRBD2 (7 bases). The CDR3 has 16 residues. Trimming removed 0 bases at V and 2 bases at J, with 12 bases between. Germline V gives CDR1 MNHNY, CDR2 SVGAGI (reference sequence). In nucleotides, the CDR3 is TGTGCCAGCAGTTACTCAGGGGGGGGTGACACAGATACGCAGTATTTT. Residues: CASSYSGGGDTDTQYF.

The chain has TRBV5-1 and TRBJ2-7, with D possibly matching TRBD1 (6 bases). Deletions cut 5 bases from V and 2 bases from J, with 11 bases between. This CDR3 has 13 amino acids. In germline, CDR1 is SGHRS, CDR2 YFSETQ. Here the CDR3 reads CASRYGDTYEQYF. CDR3 sequence (DNA): TGCGCCAGCAGGTACGGGGACACCTACGAGCAGTACTTC.

V is TRBV18 and J is TRBJ2-7; D might be TRBD2 (5 bases). V dropped 3 bases and J dropped 5 bases, with 11 bases sitting between them. Germline V gives CDR1 KGHSH, CDR2 LQKENI. This CDR3 contains 13 residues. The CDR3 bases are TGTGCCAGCTCACCTGGCTCCGGGAACGAGCAGTACTTC. This gives the protein CASSPGSGNEQYF.

This chain joins TRBV7-2 and TRBJ2-3; no definite D call. CDR1 is SGHTA and CDR2 is FQGNSA in the germline V gene. The CDR3 extends over 12 amino acids. The V gene lost 4 bases and the J gene lost 5 bases, with 7 bases spanning the gap. CDR3 nucleotide sequence: TGTGCCAGCAGCTACTATGGAGATACGCAGTATTTT. Its protein product is CASSYYGDTQYF.

The J gene is TRBJ2-5, the V gene TRBV18, with D possibly TRBD1 on 5 matching bases. The CDR3 totals 13 residues. The ends were cut back, 3 bases at V and 5 bases at J, with 10 bases in the middle. Per germline, CDR1 KGHSH and CDR2 LQKENI. For the CDR3, the DNA is TGTGCCAGCTCACCTCAGGGTCGGGAGACCCAGTACTTC. Protein: CASSPQGRETQYF.

V and J are TRBV5-1 and TRBJ2-5; TRBD1 aligns across 10 bases. Germline CDR1 and CDR2: SGHRS and YFSETQ. The CDR3 is 15 residues long. With 1 base clipped from V and 3 bases from J, the junction kept 3 bases outside the gene matches. This CDR3 reads CASSLWGTGEETQYF. The CDR3 coding sequence is TGCGCCAGCAGCTTGTGGGGGACAGGGGAAGAGACCCAGTACTTC.

The chain combines TRBV2 with TRBJ1-2; D is unresolved. The germline V gene has CDR1 SNHLY and CDR2 FYNNEI. The ends were cut back, 6 bases at V and 8 bases at J, with 19 bases in the middle. This CDR3 has 14 residues. For the CDR3, the DNA is TGTGCCAGCAGGACCCAGCGGAGGGTTTACGGCTACACCTTC. Protein sequence: CASRTQRRVYGYTF.

This clone was picked up a small number of times. Other DNA sequences in the same sample also yield this CDR3. Written as DNA, the CDR3 is TGTGCCACCAGTGATCAGGGCAATGAGCAGTTCTTC. Protein sequence: CATSDQGNEQFF. The chain employs TRBV24-1 and TRBJ2-1; TRBD1 is a possible D gene (5 bases). From germline, CDR1 is KGHDR and CDR2 SFDVKD. This CDR3 is 12 amino acids long. V was shortened by 3 bases and J by 6 bases, with 5 bases between the two germline ends.

The chain combines TRBV6-1 with TRBJ1-2; D call uncertain. CDR1 and CDR2 (germline): MNHNS, SASEGT. The CDR3 runs 15 residues. V was trimmed by 2 bases and J by 8 bases, leaving 18 bases between them. In DNA, the CDR3 is TGTGCCAGCAGTGAAATAACAGCGTCGGGGAAAGGCTACACCTTC. Its protein product is CASSEITASGKGYTF.

This clone has just one count. The gene calls are TRBV5-1 and TRBJ2-5; 10 bases are a match to TRBD2. The CDR3 extends over 14 amino acids. CDR1 and CDR2 from the germline V gene are SGHRS and YFSETQ. The V segment lost 9 bases and the J segment 5 bases; nucleotides outside the gene matches: 10. As DNA, the CDR3 is TGCGCCACCTCTAGCGGGGGTGTATGGGAGACCCAGTACTTC. Translated, it gives CATSSGGVWETQYF. Together with reference TRBV5-1 and TRBJ2-5, the CDR3 gives the full variable domain: KAGVTQTPRYLIKTRGQQVTLSCSPISGHRSVSWYQQTPGQGLQFLFEYFSETQRNKGNFPGRFSGRQFSNSRSEMNVSTLELGDSALYLCATSSGGVWETQYFGPGTRLLVL.

This chain uses TRBV2 with TRBJ2-6; D perhaps matches TRBD1 (6 bases). In germline, CDR1 is SNHLY, CDR2 FYNNEI. V lost 3 bases to trimming and J lost 1 base, with 10 bases between them. The CDR3 length is 16 residues. CDR3 protein: CASSDTRGSGANVLTF. Written as DNA, the CDR3 is TGTGCCAGCAGTGATACAAGGGGGTCTGGGGCCAACGTCCTGACTTTC.

Concerning this clone itself: Other DNA sequences from this sample encode an identical CDR3 as well. The rearrangement uses TRBV5-1 and TRBJ2-2; 8 nucleotides agree with TRBD1. The CDR3 has 15 amino acids. From germline, CDR1 is SGHRS and CDR2 YFSETQ. V shed 2 bases and J 1 base; nucleotides not matched to a gene: 1. CDR3 nucleotides: TGCGCCAGCAGCTTAGGGACAGGGAACACCGGGGAGCTGTTTTTT. Its protein is CASSLGTGNTGELFF.

The gene calls are TRBV18 and TRBJ1-1, with D possibly being TRBD1 (6 bases). The CDR3 covers 17 residues. V gave up 0 bases and J gave up 0 bases, with 14 bases separating them. CDR1 KGHSH and CDR2 LQKENI come from the germline V gene. This CDR3 reads CASSPPGQLTMNTEAFF. The CDR3 nucleotides read TGTGCCAGCTCACCACCCGGACAGCTGACAATGAACACTGAAGCTTTCTTT.

The rearrangement uses TRBV11-2 and TRBJ2-7; 8 bases line up with TRBD2. CDR1 and CDR2 from the germline V gene are SGHAT and FQNNGV. The CDR3 is 17 amino acids. Losses at the gene ends were 1 base for V and 2 bases for J; bases not matched to a gene: 10. The CDR3 DNA sequence: TGTGCCAGCAGCTTAGTTCAGCGGGGGAAGTGGGCCTACGAGCAGTACTTC. Translated: CASSLVQRGKWAYEQYF.